This TCR beta chain was sequenced for a study of beta chain features in type 1 diabetes. All of the isolated RNA was reverse transcribed, so expressed TCRB transcripts were sequenced. Assay used: immunoSEQ multiplex PCR; TCRdb lists only in-frame clones, some missing. The sample has some 22,000 clones, approximately 70% seen once; the top ten hold roughly 2%. Study-wide points: Individuals with type 1 diabetes displayed fewer insertions and more deletions at VDJ junctions. Moderately but significantly shorter TCRB CDR3s were found in Type 1 diabetes patients in all four CD4+ subsets. It was not settled here whether HLA type affects TCRB rearrangement.

A sort by CD45RO/CCR7/CD25/CD127/CD95/CD27 yielded CD4+ naive, central memory, regulatory and stem cell-like memory cells. With regard to this clone: What it binds is not known.

The sequence was obtained from a woman aged 40-49 years in good health. The sample taken for sequencing was Tregs from blood.

The CDR3 nucleotides are TGTGCCAGCAGCCCCTCATGGGAGGGTTTGGGTTCCTACGAGCAGTACTTC. It specifies CASSPSWEGLGSYEQYF. The rearrangement uses TRBV13 and TRBJ2-7; 7 positions agree with TRBD2. The J segment lost 1 base and the V segment lost 5 bases, leaving 14 bases of the junction unmatched. Germline V gene data show CDR1 as PRHDT and CDR2 as FYEKMQ (reference sequence). This CDR3 has 17 residues.